This record concerns one T cell receptor beta chain sequence. Authors' processing steps: Cell counts per sample came from amplifying reference gene primers. Sequencing used immunoSEQ multiplex PCR; TCRdb keeps in-frame clones, though not all of them. V, J and clone size derive from that table, while D and trimming were established from the DNA sequence. In the table there are fewer than 70,000 clones, 70% to 90% of which are singletons. This sample is part of a study of blood T cell repertoires in COVID-19. Study summary: There were acute and convalescent COVID-19 samples, and they came from the United States, Italy and Spain. Nucleic acid was either cDNA or gDNA, and it came from T cells, B-cell-depleted T cells, or PBMCs.

This TCR came from a human donor in a cohort sampled during active COVID-19. The sequencing input was peripheral blood.

CDR3 amino acids: CASSTTGSTYEQYF. DNA of the CDR3: TGTGCCAGCAGCACGACAGGGAGTACCTACGAGCAGTACTTC. The genes are TRBV5-4 and TRBJ2-7; 7 bases are a match to TRBD1. From germline, CDR1 is SGHNT and CDR2 YYREEE (reference sequence). The CDR3 contains 14 residues. Trimming at V came to 4 bases and at J to 2 bases, leaving 6 bases not matched to a gene.